This TCR beta chain was documented in a study of cytomegalovirus exposure and HLA in healthy donors. Background on the study: Of the donors genotyped, some 400 in all, 80% to 85% fell in the Caucasian-associated ancestry cluster. Study-wide results and caveats: The investigators catalogued 150 to 200 TCR beta chains as cytomegalovirus-associated. In all likelihood, a cluster of highly shared sequence variants was a sequencing artifact.

This clone turned up a few times. No antigen is known for it. With 60 Vbeta and 13 Jbeta primers, the PCR was carried out. Profiled with immunoSEQ multiplex PCR; TCRdb holds only in-frame clones, not every one. The sample includes some 110,000 clones, approximately 74% of them seen just once. The CDR3 length is 15 residues. V dropped 3 bases and J dropped 5; count of bases not matched to a gene: 7. Germline-derived CDR1 and CDR2 are MNHEY and SMNVEV (reference sequence). The J gene is TRBJ2-7, the V gene TRBV27, with 10 bases aligning to TRBD2. The sample was PBMCs. The clonotype originates from a woman in her fifties or sixties in good health and CMV-seropositive. The CDR3 DNA follows: TGTGCCAGCAGTTTGGGGCTAGCGGGAGTGGACGAGCAGTACTTC. It yields the protein CASSLGLAGVDEQYF.